Each of the 28 T cell receptor beta chains below was sequenced from the same sample in a study of blood T cell repertoires in COVID-19. The repertoire was sequenced with immunoSEQ multiplex PCR; TCRdb's copy has only in-frame clones and lacks some. Found here are 55,000 to 70,000 clones, more than 85% of them singletons; the top ten hold more than 0.9%. Specimen: peripheral blood. The source of these receptors is a man between 70 and 80 years old with acute or convalescent COVID-19.

The chain joins TRBV7-9 to TRBJ1-2, with 7 positions matching TRBD1. V lost 6 bases to trimming and J lost 1 base; unmatched junction nucleotides: 2. The length of the CDR3 is 13 residues. The germline V gene has CDR1 SEHNR and CDR2 FQNEAQ (reference sequence). The CDR3 sequence is CASRPGGNYGYTF. The DNA for the CDR3 is TGTGCCAGCAGGCCAGGGGGTAACTATGGCTACACCTTC. The full variable domain, rest sourced from reference TRBV7-9 and TRBJ1-2, is DTGVSQNPRHKITKRGQNVTFRCDPISEHNRLYWYRQTLGQGPEFLTYFQNEAQLEKSRLLSDRFSAERPKGSFSTLEIQRTEQGDSAMYLCASRPGGNYGYTFGSGTRLTVV.

This chain links TRBV27 with TRBJ1-6; 9 bases line up with TRBD1. This CDR3 comprises 17 residues. With V trimmed by 2 bases and J by 8 bases, 10 bases remained unmatched. The germline V gene encodes CDR1 MNHEY and CDR2 SMNVEV (reference sequence). The CDR3 region has the DNA TGTGCCAGCAGTTTAGTCCCTCCGACAGGGGGACATTCACCCCTCCACTTT. It specifies CASSLVPPTGGHSPLHF.

This clone came up once. A junction end diverges from the germline sequence, so it may reflect a read error. This chain uses TRBV9 with TRBJ2-7; weak D call: TRBD1 (6 bases). The CDR3 sequence is 15 residues long. CDR1 and CDR2 from the germline V gene are SGDLS and YYNGEE. CDR3: CASSVAGDKAGVMHF. The CDR3 DNA sequence: TGTGCCAGCAGCGTAGCTGGGGACAAGGCCGGAGTGATGCACTTC.

V is TRBV7-3 and J is TRBJ1-2, with 7 bases identical to TRBD1. CDR1 and CDR2 (germline): SGHTA, FQGTGA. Trimming cost V 5 bases and J 3 bases; bases outside gene matches: 3. The CDR3 has 13 residues. The CDR3 loop reads CASSRDRDYGYTF. CDR3 DNA sequence: TGTGCCAGCAGCCGAGACAGGGACTATGGCTACACCTTC.

This clone was recorded a few times. As DNA, the CDR3 is TGTGCCAGTAGTATCATCGGGAGGAGCTCTGGAAACACCATATATTTT. Its protein is CASSIIGRSSGNTIYF. The rearrangement links TRBV19 to TRBJ1-3; D ambiguous. This CDR3 contains 16 residues. Germline CDR1 and CDR2: LNHDA and SQIVND (reference sequence). V was clipped by 3 bases and J by 0 bases, with 12 bases between them.

The rearrangement links TRBV7-9 to TRBJ2-7; unclear D gene. The V gene's germline CDR1 is SEHNR and CDR2 FQNEAQ (reference sequence). The length of the CDR3 is 14 residues. V was pared by 6 bases and J by 4 bases, with 16 bases between. CDR3 in amino acids: CASSPPPGGYEQYF. CDR3 nucleotides: TGTGCCAGCAGTCCCCCCCCGGGTGGATACGAGCAGTACTTC.

V is TRBV7-9 and J is TRBJ2-1, with 9 bases aligning to TRBD2. CDR1 SEHNR and CDR2 FQNEAQ come from the germline V gene (reference sequence). The CDR3 is 16 amino acids. J was trimmed by 0 bases and V by 6 bases; bases with no gene match: 6. The CDR3 DNA sequence: TGTGCCAGCAGATCTAATAGCGGGAGCTCCTACAATGAGCAGTTCTTC. It specifies CASRSNSGSSYNEQFF.

This clone appeared a single time. This sequence joins TRBV19 and TRBJ2-7, with D maybe TRBD2 (6 bases). The CDR3 has 13 amino acids. V dropped 3 bases and J dropped 6 bases, with 12 bases sitting between them. The V gene's germline CDR1 is LNHDA and CDR2 SQIVND (reference sequence). The CDR3 loop reads CASSIVGRGEQYF. The DNA of the CDR3 is TGTGCCAGTAGTATTGTCGGGAGAGGCGAGCAGTACTTC.

In this sample, this clone turned up a few times. The rearrangement uses TRBV3-1 (or the pseudogene TRBV3-2) and TRBJ2-7, with 15 bases that match TRBD2. V dropped 3 bases and J dropped 6; count of bases not matched to a gene: 3. Per germline, CDR1 LGHDT and CDR2 YNNKEL (reference sequence). This CDR3 is built from 15 residues. CDR3 sequence reads: CASSHGLAGGSEQYF. The CDR3 coding sequence is TGTGCCAGCAGCCATGGACTAGCGGGAGGGTCCGAGCAGTACTTC.

The rearrangement joins TRBV19 to TRBJ2-3, with 10 bases aligning to TRBD2. The CDR3 spans 17 residues. Germline V gene data show CDR1 as LNHDA and CDR2 as SQIVND (reference sequence). With V trimmed by 1 base and J by 6 bases, 10 bases remained unmatched. CDR3 sequence reads: CASSIVGLAGAGDTQYF. The CDR3 nucleotides read TGTGCCAGTAGTATAGTTGGCCTAGCGGGAGCTGGGGATACGCAGTATTTT. The full variable domain, with the rest looked up from reference TRBV19 and TRBJ2-3, is DGGITQSPKYLFRKEGQNVTLSCEQNLNHDAMYWYRQDPGQGLRLIYYSQIVNDFQKGDIAEGYSVSREKKESFPLTVTSAQKNPTAFYLCASSIVGLAGAGDTQYFGPGTRLTVL.

A few counts support this clone. V usage is TRBV30 and J usage is TRBJ2-2, with 8 bases that match TRBD1. With 4 bases clipped from V and 6 bases from J, the junction kept 10 bases outside the gene matches. CDR1 is GTSNPN and CDR2 is SVGIG in the germline V gene (reference sequence). The CDR3 has 15 residues. CDR3 amino acids: CAWNDRQGQPGELFF. CDR3 DNA sequence: TGTGCCTGGAACGATCGACAGGGGCAACCCGGGGAGCTGTTTTTT.

The chain has TRBV7-9 and TRBJ2-7; 7 nucleotides agree with TRBD1. This CDR3 is 14 amino acids long. Germline V gene sequence: CDR1 SEHNR, CDR2 FQNEAQ (reference sequence). V was pared by 4 bases and J by 2 bases, with 5 bases of the junction left unmatched. The CDR3 DNA reads TGTGCCAGCAGCTCGGGACAGCTTCCCTACGAGCAGTACTTC. As protein: CASSSGQLPYEQYF.

The chain employs TRBV7-9 and TRBJ2-7; 7 bases are a match to TRBD1. J was trimmed by 7 bases and V by 2 bases; bases with no gene match: 14. This CDR3 contains 16 residues. CDR1 and CDR2 from the germline V gene are SEHNR and FQNEAQ (reference sequence). The CDR3 DNA sequence: TGTGCCAGCAGCTTAAGTTTGGGCAGGGGGTTAGGAGAGCAGTACTTC. It specifies CASSLSLGRGLGEQYF.

This chain links TRBV21-1 with TRBJ2-7; TRBD1, the table's D call, lacks a check against the DNA. TRBV21-1 represents a pseudogene. The CDR3 sequence is 15 residues long. CDR3 loop: CASTLGALPHYEQYF. CDR3 coding DNA: TGTGCCAGCACCTTGGGGGCACTACCGCACTACGAGCAGTACTTC.

This rearrangement joins TRBV14 to TRBJ2-3, with a possible D match to TRBD2 (6 bases). This CDR3 spans 18 amino acids. Trimming removed 4 bases from V and 3 bases from J, with 23 bases in between. Germline V gene data show CDR1 as SGHDN and CDR2 as FVKESK. Here the CDR3 DNA reads TGTGCCAGCAGCCCAAGGTTGGTAGCGGTTGCTGGTACAGATACGCAGTATTTT. It encodes CASSPRLVAVAGTDTQYF.

The CDR3 is CASSRSAGASSYNEQFF. Here the CDR3 DNA reads TGTGCCAGCAGTAGGTCAGCGGGGGCGAGCTCCTACAATGAGCAGTTCTTC. The chain combines TRBV28 with TRBJ2-1; 8 bases fit TRBD2. In germline, CDR1 is MDHEN, CDR2 SYDVKM. Germline trimming cut 5 bases from V and 0 bases from J; bases unmatched to any gene: 9. This CDR3 spans 17 amino acids. The entire variable domain, with the rest obtained from reference TRBV28 and TRBJ2-1, is as follows: DVKVTQSSRYLVKRTGEKVFLECVQDMDHENMFWYRQDPGLGLRLIYFSYDVKMKEKGDIPEGYSVSREKKERFSLILESASTNQTSMYLCASSRSAGASSYNEQFFGPGTRLTVL.

This clone showed up just once. The CDR3 region has the DNA TGTGCCAGCAGCTCGACCGGGACAGACTACAATGAGCAGTTCTTC. Translation: CASSSTGTDYNEQFF. This chain joins TRBV7-3 and TRBJ2-1; 7 nucleotides match TRBD1. The CDR3 is made up of 15 amino acids. Unmatched junction bases numbered 6, after V lost 4 bases and J lost 3 bases. The germline gives CDR1 SGHTA, CDR2 FQGTGA. Full variable domain (missing parts from reference TRBV7-3 and TRBJ2-1): GAGVSQTPSNKVTEKGKYVELRCDPISGHTALYWYRQSLGQGPEFLIYFQGTGAADDSGLPNDRFFAVRPEGSVSTLKIQRTERGDSAVYLCASSSTGTDYNEQFFGPGTRLTVL.

This clone was found once. This chain connects TRBV11-2 to TRBJ2-7, with a possible D match to TRBD1 (5 bases). CDR1 is SGHAT, CDR2 FQNNGV, per germline. The CDR3 length is 15 residues. V lost 2 bases and J 3 bases, leaving 14 bases between the germline ends. DNA for the CDR3: TGTGCCAGCAGCTTATCTGCAGGGCCGATCTACGAGCAGTACTTC. Protein sequence: CASSLSAGPIYEQYF. The variable domain in full, with the rest retrieved from reference TRBV11-2 and TRBJ2-7, is EAGVAQSPRYKIIEKRQSVAFWCNPISGHATLYWYQQILGQGPKLLIQFQNNGVVDDSQLPKDRFSAERLKGVDSTLKIQPAKLEDSAVYLCASSLSAGPIYEQYFGPGTRLTVT.

This clone was picked up one time. The genes are TRBV5-3 and TRBJ1-5; maybe TRBD1 (6 bases). TRBV5-3 is filed as an ORF, its function uncertain. This CDR3 has 19 amino acids. V was trimmed by 4 bases and J by 6 bases, leaving 29 bases between them. The CDR3 sequence: CARSPRRGDRWERGQPQHF. In DNA form, the CDR3 reads TGTGCCAGAAGCCCGAGAAGGGGAGACAGGTGGGAACGAGGTCAGCCCCAGCATTTT.

This clone showed up just a few times. The chain has TRBV18 and TRBJ2-7; D remains ambiguous. CDR1 is KGHSH, CDR2 LQKENI, per germline. The CDR3 has 14 amino acids. Trimming left V 4 bases short and J 3 bases short, with 13 bases between. CDR3 DNA sequence: TGTGCCAGCTCACTTAACAATGGAGTCTACGAGCAGTACTTC. It specifies CASSLNNGVYEQYF.

The chain employs TRBV11-2 and TRBJ2-3; D is uncertain. This CDR3 has 16 residues. Germline CDR1 reads SGHAT; CDR2 reads FQNNGV. Trimming pared 1 base from V and 2 bases from J, leaving 13 bases between. CDR3 amino acids: CASSLGALHFTDTQYF. The CDR3 DNA reads TGTGCCAGCAGCTTAGGGGCCCTCCATTTCACAGATACGCAGTATTTT.

This clone was detected only once. This sequence joins TRBV3-1 (or the pseudogene TRBV3-2) and TRBJ2-7; unclear D gene. The CDR3 is made up of 13 amino acids. Germline V gene data show CDR1 as LGHDT and CDR2 as YNNKEL (reference sequence). The germline V and J ends were trimmed by 4 bases and 2 bases, with 9 bases remaining between them. The CDR3 sequence is CASSREVTYEQYF. Written as DNA, the CDR3 is TGTGCCAGCAGCCGCGAAGTTACCTACGAGCAGTACTTC.

The chain carries TRBV19 and TRBJ2-7, with TRBD2 matching 8 bases. CDR3 length equals 14 residues. The germline CDR1 and CDR2 sequences are LNHDA and SQIVND (reference sequence). The J segment lost 3 bases and the V segment lost 3 bases, leaving 4 bases of the junction unmatched. DNA for the CDR3: TGTGCCAGTAGTATGAGCGGGGGCATCTACGAGCAGTACTTC. Protein product: CASSMSGGIYEQYF.

This clone has more than one count but fewer than ten. The chain links TRBV11-3 to TRBJ2-5, with 9 nucleotides matching TRBD1. V shed 5 bases and J 5 bases; nucleotides not matched to a gene: 9. The CDR3 has 15 residues. Germline V gene data show CDR1 as SGHNT and CDR2 as YENEEA. The CDR3 DNA reads TGTGCCAGCAGCACCGGGACAGGGAATGGGGAGACCCAGTACTTC. It translates to CASSTGTGNGETQYF.

The V call is TRBV29-1, the J call TRBJ2-1; D gene uncertain. V lost 7 bases and J lost 5, with 6 bases in between. Germline values: CDR1 SQVTM, CDR2 ANQGSEA. The CDR3 spans 10 residues. CDR3 nucleotides: TGCAGCGCTACAGACAATGAGCAGTTCTTC. As protein: CSATDNEQFF.

The chain has TRBV5-4 and TRBJ2-1; 8 bases are shared with TRBD1. V lost 10 bases and J lost 4; bases outside the gene matches: 16. The germline V gene has CDR1 SGHNT and CDR2 YYREEE (reference sequence). The CDR3 has 16 residues. As DNA, the CDR3 is TGTGCCTTTTCGCAGGGGGCCGTCTTGAGATACAATGAGCAGTTCTTC. This encodes CAFSQGAVLRYNEQFF.

The genes are TRBV11-2 and TRBJ2-7; perhaps TRBD2 as D (6 bases). Trimming took off 1 base at V and 2 bases at J, with 15 bases between the two ends. Germline-derived CDR1 and CDR2 are SGHAT and FQNNGV. CDR3 length: 16 amino acids. Here the CDR3 DNA reads TGTGCCAGCAGCTTAGTTCGGGGGAGAGGGGCCTACGAGCAGTACTTC. Translating it yields CASSLVRGRGAYEQYF.

The rearrangement uses TRBV10-3 and TRBJ2-3, with 9 bases aligning to TRBD2. This CDR3 contains 15 residues. Unmatched junction bases numbered 8, after V lost 7 bases and J lost 3 bases. Germline-derived CDR1 and CDR2 are ENHRY and SYGVKD. CDR3 DNA: TGTGCCATCACAGAGCTTAGCGGGGGAACAGATACGCAGTATTTT. Residues: CAITELSGGTDTQYF.